This entry lists 28 T cell receptor beta chains sequenced from one sample in a study of identical twins. TCRdb re-derived calls from the 5' RACE reads in MiXCR, one entry per CDR3 protein. In the table there are 250,000 or so distinct CDR3 sequences, about 8.3% of which are singletons. The same sample was also studied in work on yellow fever vaccine responses in identical twins.

Sequencing used CD8+ T cells sorted from blood. These receptors came from a woman in her late teens or twenties in good health.

CDR3 sequence (DNA): TGCAGTGCTAGTGGATCTAGCGGGAGATCCTACGAGCAGTACTTC. Amino acid sequence: CSASGSSGRSYEQYF. This rearrangement joins TRBV20-1 to TRBJ2-7; TRBD2 matches 10 bases. J gave up 1 base and V 3 bases, and 6 bases lay outside the gene matches. Germline-derived CDR1 and CDR2 are DFQATT and SNEGSKA (reference sequence). There are 15 residues in the CDR3.

Many counts were recorded for this clonotype. CDR3 in amino acids: CAIRDGSSYEQYF. The CDR3 nucleotides read TGTGCCATCAGAGACGGAAGCTCCTACGAGCAGTACTTC. The chain recombines TRBV10-3 with TRBJ2-7, with D unresolved. The germline gives CDR1 ENHRY, CDR2 SYGVKD. The CDR3 has 13 residues. V was clipped by 6 bases and J by 0 bases, with 9 bases between them.

This clonotype was detected a few times. CDR3 coding DNA: TGTGCCAGCACCTCTTCGGCATCCTACGAGCAGTACTTC. Translated: CASTSSASYEQYF. The rearrangement joins TRBV7-9 to TRBJ2-7; D is uncertain. Germline CDR1 is SEHNR and CDR2 is FQNEAQ (reference sequence). Trimming took 7 bases from V and 1 from J, leaving 11 bases between them. This CDR3 spans 13 amino acids.

There are a few counts of this clonotype. The genes are TRBV27 and TRBJ2-2; D unresolved. This CDR3 comprises 12 residues. V lost 5 bases and J lost 4, with 5 bases in between. Germline CDR1 and CDR2: MNHEY and SMNVEV (reference sequence). DNA for the CDR3: TGTGCCAGCAGTCCAATCACCGGGGAGCTGTTTTTT. It yields the protein CASSPITGELFF.

This clonotype has more than one count but fewer than ten. The V gene is TRBV7-8, the J gene TRBJ2-3; 9 bases are shared with TRBD2. CDR1 SGHVS and CDR2 FQNEAQ come from the germline V gene. The CDR3 has 18 residues. The ends lost 1 base at V and 5 bases at J; junction bases unmatched: 13. CDR3 DNA sequence: TGTGCCAGCAGCTTAGACGCGTCGACTAGCGGATATCAAGATACGCAGTATTTT. This translates into CASSLDASTSGYQDTQYF.

As DNA, the CDR3 is TGTGCCAGTGGACAGGGAGAGTACAATCAGCCCCAGCATTTT. This encodes CASGQGEYNQPQHF. The V and J genes are TRBV12-3 or TRBV12-4 and TRBJ1-5; 8 bases are shared with TRBD1. Trimming removed 9 bases from V and 3 bases from J; junction bases left unmatched: 7. The CDR3 loop spans 14 amino acids.

This clonotype was counted many times. V is TRBV6-4 and J is TRBJ2-3; 8 bases agree with TRBD2. The V gene's germline CDR1 is MRHNA and CDR2 SNTAGT. This CDR3 comprises 15 residues. With V trimmed by 2 bases and J by 4 bases, 5 bases remained unmatched. CDR3 region: CASSDGAGAPDTQYF. CDR3 in DNA: TGTGCCAGCAGTGACGGAGCGGGAGCACCAGATACGCAGTATTTT.

There are a few counts of this clonotype. The chain employs TRBV4-3 and TRBJ2-2, with D perhaps matching TRBD1 (6 bases). CDR1 and CDR2 (germline): LGHNA, YSLEER. The CDR3 spans 17 residues. V was cut by 3 bases and J by 3 bases, with 17 bases left in between. The CDR3 is CASSHIGGEGHTGELFF. As DNA, the CDR3 is TGCGCCAGCAGCCATATAGGGGGTGAGGGTCACACCGGGGAGCTGTTTTTT.

This clonotype was seen at least ten times. This chain connects TRBV5-1 to TRBJ2-1, with D possibly TRBD1 on 5 matching bases. CDR1 is SGHRS, CDR2 YFSETQ, per germline. The length of the CDR3 is 15 residues. V lost 3 bases and J 6 bases, leaving 16 bases between the germline ends. The CDR3 here is CASSSAGNPGNEQFF. The CDR3 DNA follows: TGCGCCAGCAGCTCTGCAGGGAATCCTGGCAATGAGCAGTTCTTC.

V and J are TRBV12-3 or TRBV12-4 and TRBJ2-7; a weak D match, TRBD1 (5 bases). The CDR3 runs 15 residues. Trimming left V 2 bases short and J 5 bases short, with 16 bases between. This CDR3 reads CASSLTAINRNEQYF. The DNA of the CDR3 is TGTGCCAGCAGTTTAACGGCCATAAACAGGAACGAGCAGTACTTC.

This clonotype was counted ten times or more. The genes are TRBV6-1 and TRBJ2-3; TRBD1 matches 7 bases. The V gene end was trimmed by 6 bases and the J gene end by 3 bases; junction bases not matched to a gene: 3. The CDR3 is made up of 13 amino acids. Germline V gives CDR1 MNHNS, CDR2 SASEGT. CDR3 protein: CASRGRGTDTQYF. The CDR3 DNA is TGTGCCAGCAGAGGCAGGGGGACAGATACGCAGTATTTT.

The rearrangement links TRBV20-1 to TRBJ2-7; D might be TRBD1 (6 bases). Germline V lookup: CDR1 DFQATT, CDR2 SNEGSKA (reference sequence). The CDR3 has 15 residues. V was shortened by 2 bases and J by 1 base, with 15 bases between the two germline ends. CDR3 sequence: CSARYRDHSSYEQYF. CDR3 DNA sequence: TGCAGTGCTAGATACAGGGACCATTCTTCCTACGAGCAGTACTTC.

This clonotype was observed a handful of times. This chain links TRBV6-1 with TRBJ1-2; D unresolved. This CDR3 has 13 amino acids. Germline assignment: CDR1 MNHNS and CDR2 SASEGT. V was clipped by 7 bases and J by 6 bases, with 15 bases between them. Here the CDR3 reads CASTFIKRDGYTF. The DNA for the CDR3 is TGTGCCAGCACCTTCATTAAACGGGATGGCTACACCTTC.

V gene TRBV20-1 combines with J gene TRBJ2-7, with TRBD1 identical over 8 bases. Trimming took 0 bases from V and 6 from J; bases not matched to a gene: 10. CDR1 and CDR2 from the germline V gene are DFQATT and SNEGSKA (reference sequence). CDR3 length: 15 residues. The chain's CDR3 is CSAREHRDRLGEQYF. CDR3 sequence (DNA): TGCAGTGCTAGAGAGCATCGGGACAGGTTGGGCGAGCAGTACTTC.

This clonotype was recorded at least ten times. The chain joins TRBV28 to TRBJ2-7; TRBD2 might be the D (6 bases). V gave up 1 base and J gave up 3 bases, with 16 bases separating them. The germline V gene encodes CDR1 MDHEN and CDR2 SYDVKM. CDR3 length equals 16 residues. The CDR3 region is CASSLSSRTKYYEQYF. Here the CDR3 DNA reads TGTGCCAGCAGTTTATCCTCCCGGACTAAATACTACGAGCAGTACTTC.

In its sample, this clonotype was seen many times. The chain couples TRBV11-2 to TRBJ2-1, with 8 positions matching TRBD2. This CDR3 comprises 16 residues. J lost 8 bases, V lost 5 bases, and 14 bases had no gene match. Germline loops: CDR1 SGHAT, CDR2 FQNNGV. Here the CDR3 DNA reads TGTGCCAGCAGCCTCGGGGGGGTCTACGTAGTCCATGAGCAGTTCTTC. Encoded protein: CASSLGGVYVVHEQFF.

This clonotype was counted many times. The chain combines TRBV5-5 with TRBJ2-1, with D possibly being TRBD1 or TRBD2 (5 bases each). This CDR3 region has 14 residues. The V and J ends lost 0 bases and 5 bases respectively, with 9 bases between them. Germline loops: CDR1 SGHKS, CDR2 YYEKEE (reference sequence). The CDR3: CASSLAGTHNEQFF. The CDR3 nucleotides are TGTGCCAGCAGCTTGGCCGGGACCCACAATGAGCAGTTCTTC. Full variable domain (rest looked up from reference TRBV5-5 and TRBJ2-1): DAGVTQSPTHLIKTRGQQVTLRCSPISGHKSVSWYQQVLGQGPQFIFQYYEKEERGRGNFPDRFSARQFPNYSSELNVNALLLGDSALYLCASSLAGTHNEQFFGPGTRLTVL.

This clonotype was seen only a few times. The rearrangement links TRBV7-2 to TRBJ1-1; D uncertain. In germline, CDR1 is SGHTA, CDR2 FQGNSA. V was pared by 1 base and J by 6 bases, with 9 bases between. This CDR3 is built from 13 residues. CDR3 sequence reads: CASSLGGRPEAFF. The CDR3 DNA sequence: TGTGCCAGCAGCTTAGGAGGGAGGCCTGAAGCTTTCTTT.

The table lists this clonotype with a few counts. V gene TRBV11-2 combines with J gene TRBJ2-1; 8 nucleotides line up with TRBD1. J was trimmed by 0 bases and V by 5 bases; bases with no gene match: 3. CDR1 and CDR2 (germline): SGHAT, FQNNGV. This CDR3 is 15 amino acids long. CDR3 DNA sequence: TGTGCCAGCAGCACAGGACAGGGCTCCTACAATGAGCAGTTCTTC. Protein sequence: CASSTGQGSYNEQFF.

The chain recombines TRBV6-5 with TRBJ1-4; 8 bases agree with TRBD1. CDR3 length equals 15 residues. CDR1 is MNHEY and CDR2 is SVGAGI in the germline V gene. V gave up 2 bases and J gave up 4 bases; unmatched junction bases: 3. The CDR3 nucleotides are TGTGCCAGCAGTTACCTCGGACAGGGTAATGAAAAACTGTTTTTT. Residues: CASSYLGQGNEKLFF.

Ten or more counts support this clonotype. V and J are TRBV29-1 and TRBJ2-2, with D maybe TRBD2 (6 bases). Trimming removed 1 base from V and 0 bases from J, with 15 bases in between. The CDR3 contains 17 residues. CDR1 is SQVTM and CDR2 is ANQGSEA in the germline V gene. CDR3 sequence: CSVEGSWGETNTGELFF. CDR3 sequence (DNA): TGCAGCGTTGAAGGAAGCTGGGGGGAAACGAACACCGGGGAGCTGTTTTTT.

The table lists this clonotype with many counts. The chain links TRBV28 to TRBJ2-3, with D maybe TRBD2 (5 bases). The germline CDR1 and CDR2 sequences are MDHEN and SYDVKM. The V end was cut by 3 bases, the J end by 6 bases, with 10 bases between. CDR3 length equals 13 residues. Here the CDR3 reads CASSFRLADTQYF. CDR3 bases: TGTGCCAGCAGTTTCCGGCTAGCCGATACGCAGTATTTT.

This clonotype was counted a few times. This rearrangement joins TRBV20-1 to TRBJ2-7, with 7 bases lining up with TRBD1. This CDR3 has 14 amino acids. Germline V CDR1 and CDR2: DFQATT, SNEGSKA (reference sequence). The ends lost 2 bases at V and 3 bases at J; junction bases unmatched: 7. CDR3 in amino acids: CSARPSGTVYEQYF. Here the CDR3 DNA reads TGCAGTGCTAGACCTTCCGGGACAGTCTACGAGCAGTACTTC.

This clonotype has ten or more counts. This chain connects TRBV27 to TRBJ2-1; D is undetermined. The CDR3 length is 14 residues. V was pared by 3 bases and J by 5 bases, with 11 bases between. Germline CDR1 is MNHEY and CDR2 is SMNVEV (reference sequence). CDR3 nucleotides: TGTGCCAGCAGTTTTGGTCTGGGAAACAATGAGCAGTTCTTC. Encoded protein: CASSFGLGNNEQFF.

The J gene is TRBJ2-7, the V gene TRBV4-3; a weak D match, TRBD1 (6 bases). The CDR3 runs to 15 residues. Trimming took off 5 bases at V and 6 bases at J, with 20 bases between the two ends. Germline V gene sequence: CDR1 LGHNA, CDR2 YSLEER. The CDR3 region has the DNA TGCGCCAGCAGCATCTCTGACAGTCACAGGGCCGAGCAGTACTTC. Encoded protein: CASSISDSHRAEQYF.

This clonotype came up a few times. The rearrangement joins TRBV27 to TRBJ2-2; 12 nucleotides agree with TRBD2. In germline, CDR1 is MNHEY, CDR2 SMNVEV (reference sequence). This CDR3 is built from 16 residues. V shed 5 bases, J shed 7 bases, and the junction held 8 bases outside the gene matches. The CDR3 spells CASSPRLAGEGGELFF. The CDR3, as DNA: TGTGCCAGCAGTCCACGACTAGCGGGAGAGGGCGGGGAGCTGTTTTTT.

The DNA of the CDR3 is TGTGCCAGCAGAGCGGGTCATGAGCAGTTCTTC. Encoded protein: CASRAGHEQFF. This chain connects TRBV2 to TRBJ2-1; TRBD2 is a possible D gene (6 bases). This CDR3 has 11 residues. Per germline, CDR1 SNHLY and CDR2 FYNNEI. The V end was cut by 6 bases, the J end by 8 bases, with 8 bases between.

In its sample, this clonotype was seen once. The chain is built from TRBV30 and TRBJ2-7; D may match TRBD1 or TRBD2 (5 bases each). CDR3 length: 13 amino acids. CDR1 is GTSNPN and CDR2 is SVGIG in the germline V gene (reference sequence). Trimming removed 0 bases at V and 2 bases at J, with 8 bases between. CDR3 sequence: CAWSVSGPYEQYF. CDR3 in DNA: TGTGCCTGGAGTGTATCGGGACCCTACGAGCAGTACTTC.